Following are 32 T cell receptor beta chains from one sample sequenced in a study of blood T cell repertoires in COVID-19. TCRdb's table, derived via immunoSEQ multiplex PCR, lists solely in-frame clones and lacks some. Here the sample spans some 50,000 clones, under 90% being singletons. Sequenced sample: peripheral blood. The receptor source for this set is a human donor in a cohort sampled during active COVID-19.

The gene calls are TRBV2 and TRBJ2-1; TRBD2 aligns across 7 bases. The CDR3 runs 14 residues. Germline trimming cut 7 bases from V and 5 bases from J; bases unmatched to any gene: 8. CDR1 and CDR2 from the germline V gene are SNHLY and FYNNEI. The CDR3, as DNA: TGTGCCAGCACCACTAGCGCCCAGAACAATGAGCAGTTCTTC. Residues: CASTTSAQNNEQFF.

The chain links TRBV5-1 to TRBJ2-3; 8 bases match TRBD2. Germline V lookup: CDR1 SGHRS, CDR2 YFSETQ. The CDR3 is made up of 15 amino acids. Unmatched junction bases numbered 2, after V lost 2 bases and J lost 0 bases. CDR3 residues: CASSFSGDSTDTQYF. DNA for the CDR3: TGCGCCAGCAGCTTTAGCGGGGATAGCACAGATACGCAGTATTTT.

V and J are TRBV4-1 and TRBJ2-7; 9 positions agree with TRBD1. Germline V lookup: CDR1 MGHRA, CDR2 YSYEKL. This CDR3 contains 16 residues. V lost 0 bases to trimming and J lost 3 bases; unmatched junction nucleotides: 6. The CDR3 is CASSQDPDRGYYEQYF. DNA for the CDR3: TGCGCCAGCAGCCAAGACCCTGACAGGGGGTACTACGAGCAGTACTTC.

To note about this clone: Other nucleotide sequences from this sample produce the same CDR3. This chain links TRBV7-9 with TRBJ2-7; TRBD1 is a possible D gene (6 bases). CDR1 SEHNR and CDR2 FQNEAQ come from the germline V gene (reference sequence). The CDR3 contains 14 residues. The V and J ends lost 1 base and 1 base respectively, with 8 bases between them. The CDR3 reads CASSLGQDSYEQYF. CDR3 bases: TGTGCCAGCAGCTTAGGACAGGATTCCTACGAGCAGTACTTC. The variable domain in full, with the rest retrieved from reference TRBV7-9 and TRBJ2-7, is DTGVSQNPRHKITKRGQNVTFRCDPISEHNRLYWYRQTLGQGPEFLTYFQNEAQLEKSRLLSDRFSAERPKGSFSTLEIQRTEQGDSAMYLCASSLGQDSYEQYFGPGTRLTVT.

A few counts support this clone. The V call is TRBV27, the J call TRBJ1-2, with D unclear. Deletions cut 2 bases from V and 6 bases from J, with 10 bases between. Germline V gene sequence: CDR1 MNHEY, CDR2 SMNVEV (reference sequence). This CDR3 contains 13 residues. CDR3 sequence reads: CASSLRRDDGYTF. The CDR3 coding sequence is TGTGCCAGCAGTTTACGGAGGGATGATGGCTACACCTTC.

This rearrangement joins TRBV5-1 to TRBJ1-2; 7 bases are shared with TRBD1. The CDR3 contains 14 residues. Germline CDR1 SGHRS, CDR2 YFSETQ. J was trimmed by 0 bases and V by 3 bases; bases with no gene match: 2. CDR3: CASSSGQTNYGYTF. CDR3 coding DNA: TGCGCCAGCAGCTCGGGACAGACTAACTATGGCTACACCTTC.

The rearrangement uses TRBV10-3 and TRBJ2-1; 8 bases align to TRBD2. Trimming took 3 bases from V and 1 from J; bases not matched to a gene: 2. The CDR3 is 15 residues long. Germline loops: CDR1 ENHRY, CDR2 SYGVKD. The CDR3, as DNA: TGTGCCATCAGTGAAGCGGGGGCGTCCTACAATGAGCAGTTCTTC. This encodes CAISEAGASYNEQFF.

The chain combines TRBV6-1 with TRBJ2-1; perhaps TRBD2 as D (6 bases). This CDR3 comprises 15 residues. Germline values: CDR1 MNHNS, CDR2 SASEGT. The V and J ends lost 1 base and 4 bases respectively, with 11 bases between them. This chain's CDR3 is CASSEGSGLYNEQFF. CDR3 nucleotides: TGTGCCAGCAGTGAAGGTAGCGGCCTGTACAATGAGCAGTTCTTC.

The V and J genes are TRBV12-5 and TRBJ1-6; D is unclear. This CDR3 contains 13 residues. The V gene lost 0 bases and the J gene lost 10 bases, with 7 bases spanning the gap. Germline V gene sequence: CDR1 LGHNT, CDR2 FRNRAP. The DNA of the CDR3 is TGTGCTAGTGGTTTGGTTGAGAAATCACCCCTCCACTTT. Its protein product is CASGLVEKSPLHF.

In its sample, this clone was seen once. The CDR3 protein is CASSHRTGIGIGYEQYF. The CDR3, as DNA: TGCGCCAGCAGTCATCGGACAGGGATTGGGATCGGGTACGAGCAGTACTTC. The V and J genes are TRBV23-1 and TRBJ2-7, with 8 bases identical to TRBD1. TRBV23-1 is annotated as an ORF whose role is uncertain. CDR3 length equals 17 residues. V was pared by 3 bases and J by 4 bases, with 14 bases of the junction left unmatched.

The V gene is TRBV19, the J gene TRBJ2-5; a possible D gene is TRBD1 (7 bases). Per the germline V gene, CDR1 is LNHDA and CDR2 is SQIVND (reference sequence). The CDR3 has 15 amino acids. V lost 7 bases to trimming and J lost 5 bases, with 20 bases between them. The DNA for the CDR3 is TGTGCCAGTAACCAGGGGGTGGGAGGCAGTGAGACCCAGTACTTC. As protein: CASNQGVGGSETQYF. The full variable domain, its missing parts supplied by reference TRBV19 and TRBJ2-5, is DGGITQSPKYLFRKEGQNVTLSCEQNLNHDAMYWYRQDPGQGLRLIYYSQIVNDFQKGDIAEGYSVSREKKESFPLTVTSAQKNPTAFYLCASNQGVGGSETQYFGPGTRLLVL.

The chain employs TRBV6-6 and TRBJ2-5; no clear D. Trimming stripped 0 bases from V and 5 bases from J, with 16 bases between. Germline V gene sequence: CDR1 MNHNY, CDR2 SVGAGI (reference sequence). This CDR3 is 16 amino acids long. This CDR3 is CASSYSFGFGSETQYF. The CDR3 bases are TGTGCCAGCAGTTACTCCTTTGGTTTCGGTAGCGAGACCCAGTACTTC.

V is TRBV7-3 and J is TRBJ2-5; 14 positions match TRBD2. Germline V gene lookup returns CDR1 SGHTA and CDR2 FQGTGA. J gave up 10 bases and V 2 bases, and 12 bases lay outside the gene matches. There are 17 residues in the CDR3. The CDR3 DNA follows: TGTGCCAGCAGCTTATCGGGACTAGCGGGGGACCGTGATCGCCAGTACTTC. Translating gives CASSLSGLAGDRDRQYF. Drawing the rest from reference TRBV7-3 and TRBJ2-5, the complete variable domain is GAGVSQTPSNKVTEKGKYVELRCDPISGHTALYWYRQSLGQGPEFLIYFQGTGAADDSGLPNDRFFAVRPEGSVSTLKIQRTERGDSAVYLCASSLSGLAGDRDRQYFGPGTRLLVL.

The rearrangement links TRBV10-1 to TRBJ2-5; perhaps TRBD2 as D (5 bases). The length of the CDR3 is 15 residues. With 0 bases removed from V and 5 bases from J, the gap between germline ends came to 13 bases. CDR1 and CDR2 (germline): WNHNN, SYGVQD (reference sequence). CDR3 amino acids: CASSESGPPGETQYF. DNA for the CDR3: TGCGCCAGCAGTGAGTCTGGACCTCCGGGGGAGACCCAGTACTTC.

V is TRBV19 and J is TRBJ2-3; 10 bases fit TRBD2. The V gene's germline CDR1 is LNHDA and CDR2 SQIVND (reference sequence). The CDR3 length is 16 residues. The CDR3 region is CVRRLAGHNHTDTQYF. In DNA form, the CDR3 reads TGTGTCCGAAGACTAGCGGGCCATAACCACACAGATACGCAGTATTTT.

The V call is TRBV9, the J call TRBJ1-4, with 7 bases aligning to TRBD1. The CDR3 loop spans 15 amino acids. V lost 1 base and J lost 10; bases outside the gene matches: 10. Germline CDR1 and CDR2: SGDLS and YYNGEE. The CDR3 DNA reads TGTGCCAGCAGCGTACAAGACAGGGTATTTGGAAAACTGTTTTTT. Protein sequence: CASSVQDRVFGKLFF.

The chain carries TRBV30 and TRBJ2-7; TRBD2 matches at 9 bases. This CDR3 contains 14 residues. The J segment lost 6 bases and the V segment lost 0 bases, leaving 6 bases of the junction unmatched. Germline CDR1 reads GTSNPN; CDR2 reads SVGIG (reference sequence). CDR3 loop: CAWSVLGLALEQYF. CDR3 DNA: TGTGCCTGGAGTGTACTGGGACTAGCCCTCGAGCAGTACTTC.

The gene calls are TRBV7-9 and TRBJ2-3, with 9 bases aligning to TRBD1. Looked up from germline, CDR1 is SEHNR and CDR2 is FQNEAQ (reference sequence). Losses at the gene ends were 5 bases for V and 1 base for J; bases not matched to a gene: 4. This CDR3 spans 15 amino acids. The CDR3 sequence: CASSPDRGGTDTQYF. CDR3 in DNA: TGTGCCAGCAGCCCGGACAGGGGAGGCACAGATACGCAGTATTTT. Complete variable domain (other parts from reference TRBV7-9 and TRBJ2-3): DTGVSQNPRHKITKRGQNVTFRCDPISEHNRLYWYRQTLGQGPEFLTYFQNEAQLEKSRLLSDRFSAERPKGSFSTLEIQRTEQGDSAMYLCASSPDRGGTDTQYFGPGTRLTVL.

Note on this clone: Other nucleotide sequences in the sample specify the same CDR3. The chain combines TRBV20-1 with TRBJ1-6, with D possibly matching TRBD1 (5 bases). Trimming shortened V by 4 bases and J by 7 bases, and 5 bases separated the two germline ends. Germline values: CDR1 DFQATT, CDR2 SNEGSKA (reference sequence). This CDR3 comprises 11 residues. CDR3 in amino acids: CSAKGNSPLHF. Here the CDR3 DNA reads TGCAGTGCTAAGGGGAATTCACCCCTCCACTTT.

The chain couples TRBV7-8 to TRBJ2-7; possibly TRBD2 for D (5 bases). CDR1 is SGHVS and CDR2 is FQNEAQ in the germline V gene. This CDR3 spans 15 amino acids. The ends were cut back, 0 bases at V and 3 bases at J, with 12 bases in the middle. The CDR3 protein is CASSLASGYGYEQYF. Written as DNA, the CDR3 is TGTGCCAGCAGCTTAGCTTCGGGGTACGGCTACGAGCAGTACTTC.

CDR3 protein: CASSAVVVGAGVFSTDTQYF. DNA of the CDR3: TGTGCCAGCAGCGCAGTAGTAGTAGGAGCCGGGGTGTTCAGCACAGATACGCAGTATTTT. The genes are TRBV9 and TRBJ2-3; tentatively, D is TRBD2 (5 bases). This CDR3 region has 20 residues. The V and J ends lost 3 bases and 0 bases respectively, with 26 bases between them. Looked up from germline, CDR1 is SGDLS and CDR2 is YYNGEE. The entire variable domain, with the rest obtained from reference TRBV9 and TRBJ2-3, is as follows: DSGVTQTPKHLITATGQRVTLRCSPRSGDLSVYWYQQSLDQGLQFLIQYYNGEERAKGNILERFSAQQFPDLHSELNLSSLELGDSALYFCASSAVVVGAGVFSTDTQYFGPGTRLTVL.

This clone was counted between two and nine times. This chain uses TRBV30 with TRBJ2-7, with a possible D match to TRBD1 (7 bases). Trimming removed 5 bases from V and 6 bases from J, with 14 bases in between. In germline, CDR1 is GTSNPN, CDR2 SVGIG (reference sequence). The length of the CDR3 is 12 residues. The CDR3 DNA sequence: TGTGCCTGGTCAGGGGGGTTTGGCGAGCAGTACTTC. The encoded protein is CAWSGGFGEQYF.

CDR3 bases: TGTGCCGGGACAGGGGGTATACATGGCTACACCTTC. Translation: CAGTGGIHGYTF. The chain has TRBV28 and TRBJ1-2, with 11 bases identical to TRBD1. CDR1 and CDR2 (germline): MDHEN, SYDVKM. The CDR3 is made up of 12 amino acids. V trimming: 11 bases; J trimming: 6 bases; junction bases outside the gene matches: 5.

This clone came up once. CDR3 loop: CASSRAGAYEQYF. The CDR3, as DNA: TGTGCCAGCAGTAGAGCGGGAGCCTACGAGCAGTACTTC. The chain carries TRBV27 and TRBJ2-7, with 8 bases matching TRBD2. Trimming at V came to 5 bases and at J to 2 bases, leaving 2 bases not matched to a gene. This CDR3 is built from 13 residues. Germline V gene sequence: CDR1 MNHEY, CDR2 SMNVEV (reference sequence).

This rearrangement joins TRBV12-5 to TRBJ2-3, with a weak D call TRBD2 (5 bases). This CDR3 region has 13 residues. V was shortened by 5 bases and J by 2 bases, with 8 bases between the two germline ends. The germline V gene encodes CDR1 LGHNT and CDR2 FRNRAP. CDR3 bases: TGTGCTAGTGGTCCCGGGGTCACAGATACGCAGTATTTT. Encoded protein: CASGPGVTDTQYF.

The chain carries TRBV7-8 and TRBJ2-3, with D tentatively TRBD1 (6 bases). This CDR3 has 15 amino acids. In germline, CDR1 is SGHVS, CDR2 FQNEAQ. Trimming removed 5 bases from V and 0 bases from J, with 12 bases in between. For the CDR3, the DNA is TGTGCCAGCAGCCAACAGGGATCTAGCACAGATACGCAGTATTTT. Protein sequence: CASSQQGSSTDTQYF.

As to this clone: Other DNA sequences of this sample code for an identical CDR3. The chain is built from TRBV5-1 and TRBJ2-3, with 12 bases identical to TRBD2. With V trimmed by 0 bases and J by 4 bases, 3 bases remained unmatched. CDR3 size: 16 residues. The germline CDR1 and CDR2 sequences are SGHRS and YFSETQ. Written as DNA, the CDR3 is TGCGCCAGCAGCTTGGTGCTAGCGGGAGGGTCAGATACGCAGTATTTT. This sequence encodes CASSLVLAGGSDTQYF.

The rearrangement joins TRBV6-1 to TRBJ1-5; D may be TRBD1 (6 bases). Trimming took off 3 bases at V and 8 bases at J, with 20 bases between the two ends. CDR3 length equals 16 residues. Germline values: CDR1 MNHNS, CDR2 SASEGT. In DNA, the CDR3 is TGTGCCAGCAGTGATAGAGGACAGCCAAGTAGGGAGCCCCAGCATTTT. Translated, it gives CASSDRGQPSREPQHF.

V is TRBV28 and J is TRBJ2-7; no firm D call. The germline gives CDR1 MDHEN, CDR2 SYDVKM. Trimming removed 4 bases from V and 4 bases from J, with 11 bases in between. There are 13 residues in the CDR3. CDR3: CASSSPGRYEQYF. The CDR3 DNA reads TGTGCCAGCAGTTCCCCAGGCAGATACGAGCAGTACTTC. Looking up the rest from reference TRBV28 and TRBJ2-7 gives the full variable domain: DVKVTQSSRYLVKRTGEKVFLECVQDMDHENMFWYRQDPGLGLRLIYFSYDVKMKEKGDIPEGYSVSREKKERFSLILESASTNQTSMYLCASSSPGRYEQYFGPGTRLTVT.

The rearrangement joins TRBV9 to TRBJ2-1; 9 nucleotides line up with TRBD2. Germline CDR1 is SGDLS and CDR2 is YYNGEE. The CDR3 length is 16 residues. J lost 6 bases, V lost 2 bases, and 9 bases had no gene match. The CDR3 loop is CASSVLGGGAINEQFF. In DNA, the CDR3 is TGTGCCAGCAGCGTTCTTGGCGGGGGGGCCATCAATGAGCAGTTCTTC.

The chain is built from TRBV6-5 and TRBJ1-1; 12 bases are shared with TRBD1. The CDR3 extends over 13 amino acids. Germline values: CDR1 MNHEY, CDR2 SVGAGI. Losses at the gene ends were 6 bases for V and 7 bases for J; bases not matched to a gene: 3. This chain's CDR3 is CASRGTGGVEAFF. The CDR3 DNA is TGTGCCAGCAGGGGGACAGGGGGCGTTGAAGCTTTCTTT.

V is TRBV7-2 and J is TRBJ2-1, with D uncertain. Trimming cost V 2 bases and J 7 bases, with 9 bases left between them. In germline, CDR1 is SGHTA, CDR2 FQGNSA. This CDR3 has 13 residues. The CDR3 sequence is CASSLSLRNEQFF. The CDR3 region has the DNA TGTGCCAGCAGCTTATCTCTTCGTAATGAGCAGTTCTTC.